Below are 32 T cell receptor beta chains sequenced from a single sample in a study of cytomegalovirus exposure and HLA in healthy donors. Both 60 Vbeta primers and 13 Jbeta primers went into the PCR. Sequencing used immunoSEQ multiplex PCR; TCRdb keeps in-frame clones, though not all of them. The data show about 190,000 clones, 65% to 80% seen once. The sample consisted of PBMCs. The receptors come from a man aged 25-45 years in good health and CMV-seropositive.

J is TRBJ1-2 and V is TRBV6-1, with D unclear. The V end lost 2 bases, the J end lost 0 bases, and 7 bases lay between the germline ends. Germline V gene data show CDR1 as MNHNS and CDR2 as SASEGT. This CDR3 has 14 amino acids. The CDR3, as DNA: TGTGCCAGCAGTGAAACGTCGGCTAACTATGGCTACACCTTC. Translation: CASSETSANYGYTF.

The rearrangement joins TRBV9 to TRBJ2-7; 9 positions match TRBD2. With V trimmed by 3 bases and J by 4 bases, 11 bases remained unmatched. The CDR3 spans 16 residues. Germline CDR1 reads SGDLS; CDR2 reads YYNGEE. The CDR3, as DNA: TGTGCCAGCAGCGCCCGGGGCGGGGGGGTTATTTACGAGCAGTACTTC. Translated, it gives CASSARGGGVIYEQYF.

The rearrangement joins TRBV9 to TRBJ2-7; 8 bases match TRBD1. In germline, CDR1 is SGDLS, CDR2 YYNGEE. Trimming at V came to 4 bases and at J to 0 bases, leaving 18 bases not matched to a gene. The CDR3 has 19 amino acids. The CDR3 loop reads CASSHSKTGELTPSYEQYF. The CDR3 nucleotides read TGTGCCAGCAGCCATTCTAAGACAGGGGAACTAACCCCCTCCTACGAGCAGTACTTC.

This clone was seen more than once but under ten times. The rearrangement links TRBV7-2 to TRBJ2-7, with D unclear. Trimming pared 4 bases from V and 1 base from J, leaving 11 bases between. The CDR3 is 14 amino acids. Germline V CDR1 and CDR2: SGHTA, FQGNSA. CDR3 sequence: CASSSGRQSYEQYF. In DNA form, the CDR3 reads TGTGCCAGCAGCTCAGGTCGGCAATCCTACGAGCAGTACTTC.

V usage is TRBV7-2 and J usage is TRBJ2-3; a possible D gene is TRBD1 (6 bases). Trimming stripped 5 bases from V and 0 bases from J, with 12 bases between. The CDR3 contains 15 residues. The germline V gene encodes CDR1 SGHTA and CDR2 FQGNSA. Here the CDR3 reads CASSIQGVSTDTQYF. The CDR3 DNA reads as TGTGCCAGCAGCATACAGGGAGTTAGCACAGATACGCAGTATTTT.

The rearrangement links TRBV5-4 to TRBJ2-5; 13 bases are shared with TRBD2. The V gene's germline CDR1 is SGHNT and CDR2 YYREEE (reference sequence). Germline trimming cut 4 bases from V and 1 base from J; bases unmatched to any gene: 4. CDR3 length: 16 amino acids. The CDR3 sequence is CASSRGLAGPQETQYF. The CDR3 region has the DNA TGTGCCAGCAGCCGGGGACTAGCGGGACCCCAAGAGACCCAGTACTTC. The whole variable domain, filled in from reference TRBV5-4 and TRBJ2-5, reads ETGVTQSPTHLIKTRGQQVTLRCSSQSGHNTVSWYQQALGQGPQFIFQYYREEENGRGNFPPRFSGLQFPNYSSELNVNALELDDSALYLCASSRGLAGPQETQYFGPGTRLLVL.

The chain combines TRBV2 with TRBJ1-1; D is uncertain. Germline CDR1 is SNHLY and CDR2 is FYNNEI. The CDR3 sequence is 13 residues long. V dropped 7 bases and J dropped 4 bases, with 13 bases sitting between them. The CDR3 loop reads CASKPSRSTEAFF. In DNA, the CDR3 is TGTGCCAGCAAACCCAGTCGGAGCACTGAAGCTTTCTTT. The complete variable domain, with remaining parts taken from reference TRBV2 and TRBJ1-1, reads EPEVTQTPSHQVTQMGQEVILRCVPISNHLYFYWYRQILGQKVEFLVSFYNNEISEKSEIFDDQFSVERPDGSNFTLKIRSTKLEDSAMYFCASKPSRSTEAFFGQGTRLTVV.

The chain recombines TRBV7-9 with TRBJ1-4, with D possibly matching TRBD1 (6 bases). V gave up 4 bases and J gave up 8 bases, with 14 bases separating them. Germline CDR1 and CDR2: SEHNR and FQNEAQ (reference sequence). This CDR3 is built from 14 residues. The CDR3: CASSYGRGAEKLFF. DNA of the CDR3: TGTGCCAGCAGCTACGGCAGGGGAGCGGAAAAACTGTTTTTT.

The chain links TRBV5-8 to TRBJ2-3; possible D gene TRBD2, 6 bases. Germline V CDR1 and CDR2: SGHTS, YDEGEE. There are 16 residues in the CDR3. The ends were cut back, 4 bases at V and 2 bases at J, with 17 bases in the middle. The chain's CDR3 is CASSPPWRGYTDTQYF. The CDR3 DNA is TGTGCCAGCAGCCCCCCTTGGCGGGGTTACACAGATACGCAGTATTTT.

This chain links TRBV20-1 with TRBJ2-7; no clear D gene. The V and J ends lost 4 bases and 7 bases respectively, with 11 bases between them. The CDR3 is 11 residues long. CDR1 and CDR2 from the germline V gene are DFQATT and SNEGSKA (reference sequence). CDR3 sequence: CSATPVWEQYF. As DNA, the CDR3 is TGCAGTGCTACCCCGGTCTGGGAGCAGTACTTC.

This clone was found a few times. The V call is TRBV7-2, the J call TRBJ1-2, with a tentative D call TRBD1 (5 bases). The V end was cut by 1 base, the J end by 2 bases, with 14 bases between. The CDR3 is 16 amino acids. In germline, CDR1 is SGHTA, CDR2 FQGNSA. The CDR3 loop reads CASSLGGRQPNYGYTF. In nucleotides, the CDR3 is TGTGCCAGCAGCTTAGGCGGTCGACAGCCGAACTATGGCTACACCTTC.

CDR3 in amino acids: CASPASASYEQYF. The CDR3 DNA reads TGTGCCAGCCCCGCCAGCGCCTCCTACGAGCAGTACTTC. The chain uses TRBV5-8 and TRBJ2-7, with D unclear. The CDR3 totals 13 residues. Germline lookup yields CDR1 SGHTS and CDR2 YDEGEE. V was shortened by 7 bases and J by 0 bases, with 11 bases between the two germline ends.

CDR3 in amino acids: CAWHDTGRHEQYF. In DNA, the CDR3 is TGTGCCTGGCACGACACAGGAAGGCACGAGCAGTACTTC. V is TRBV30 and J is TRBJ2-7; a possible D gene is TRBD1 (5 bases). The CDR3 length is 13 residues. V lost 5 bases, J lost 5 bases, and 16 bases lay in between. Looked up from germline, CDR1 is GTSNPN and CDR2 is SVGIG (reference sequence).

The chain links TRBV20-1 to TRBJ1-2, with D perhaps matching TRBD1 (6 bases). V was trimmed by 6 bases and J by 4 bases, leaving 9 bases between them. The CDR3 has 11 residues. Germline loops: CDR1 DFQATT, CDR2 SNEGSKA (reference sequence). The CDR3 nucleotides are TGCAGTGCCCAGGGGATCTATGGCTACACCTTC. Translation: CSAQGIYGYTF.

The chain joins TRBV11-2 to TRBJ1-3; D unclear. V was pared by 5 bases and J by 0 bases, with 11 bases between. Germline CDR1 and CDR2: SGHAT and FQNNGV. The CDR3 has 15 residues. The CDR3 DNA sequence: TGTGCCAGCAGCCGTCGGTACAGCTCTGGAAACACCATATATTTT. It translates to CASSRRYSSGNTIYF.

The V gene is TRBV27, the J gene TRBJ1-1; 8 nucleotides match TRBD1. The length of the CDR3 is 17 residues. Germline CDR1 MNHEY, CDR2 SMNVEV (reference sequence). Losses at the gene ends were 5 bases for V and 4 bases for J; bases not matched to a gene: 15. The CDR3 coding sequence is TGTGCCAGCAGTCCTCACCGACAGGGGTCGGGTATCACTGAAGCTTTCTTT. Its protein product is CASSPHRQGSGITEAFF.

The chain employs TRBV6-1 and TRBJ2-5, with unresolved D. The DNA matches TRBJ2-7 better at its end, which makes the J call doubtful. The CDR3 sequence is 11 residues long. Germline V gives CDR1 MNHNS, CDR2 SASEGT. The CDR3: CASSGSYEQYF. The CDR3 nucleotides are TGTGCCAGCAGTGGAAGCTACGAGCAGTACTTC.

A remark on this clone: Other DNA variants within this sample encode the same CDR3. The chain uses TRBV18 and TRBJ1-6; 7 bases map to TRBD1. This CDR3 is built from 13 residues. Trimming cost V 6 bases and J 8 bases; bases outside gene matches: 4. Germline CDR1 reads KGHSH; CDR2 reads LQKENI. Here the CDR3 reads CASSPGQDSPLHF. CDR3 nucleotides: TGTGCCAGCTCTCCTGGACAGGATTCACCCCTCCACTTT.

This sequence joins TRBV7-8 and TRBJ2-1; tentative D call: TRBD2 (6 bases). The germline V gene has CDR1 SGHVS and CDR2 FQNEAQ. The CDR3 totals 17 residues. The V gene lost 2 bases and the J gene lost 3 bases, with 17 bases spanning the gap. The CDR3 spells CASSLRGKQAFYNEQFF. CDR3 DNA sequence: TGTGCCAGCAGCTTACGCGGGAAACAGGCCTTCTACAATGAGCAGTTCTTC.

This rearrangement joins TRBV6-6 to TRBJ2-7, with D tentatively TRBD1 (5 bases). CDR1 is MNHNY, CDR2 SVGAGI, per germline (reference sequence). The CDR3 totals 14 residues. V lost 5 bases to trimming and J lost 0 bases, with 11 bases between them. This chain's CDR3 is CASSPGAVSYEQYF. CDR3 DNA: TGTGCCAGCAGTCCTGGGGCAGTCTCCTACGAGCAGTACTTC.

J is TRBJ1-2 and V is TRBV4-3; 7 nucleotides match TRBD1. This CDR3 comprises 15 residues. Per the germline V gene, CDR1 is LGHNA and CDR2 is YSLEER. Trimming at V came to 0 bases and at J to 4 bases, leaving 5 bases not matched to a gene. The chain's CDR3 is CASSQDLRGAYGYTF. CDR3 in DNA: TGCGCCAGCAGCCAAGATCTCAGGGGGGCCTATGGCTACACCTTC.

The chain is built from TRBV4-3 and TRBJ1-3; 11 bases agree with TRBD1. The germline gives CDR1 LGHNA, CDR2 YSLEER. The CDR3 sequence is 18 residues long. Unmatched junction bases numbered 5, after V lost 1 base and J lost 0 bases. The CDR3 sequence: CASSQAPGTGGSGNTIYF. CDR3 DNA sequence: TGCGCCAGCAGCCAAGCCCCCGGGACAGGGGGCTCTGGAAACACCATATATTTT.

The genes are TRBV11-3 and TRBJ2-1, with 9 bases fitting TRBD2. CDR3 length equals 15 residues. V was pared by 2 bases and J by 5 bases, with 4 bases of the junction left unmatched. CDR1 SGHNT and CDR2 YENEEA come from the germline V gene. The CDR3 nucleotides read TGTGCCAGCAGCTTAAGACTAGCGGAGCACAATGAGCAGTTCTTC. The encoded protein is CASSLRLAEHNEQFF.

This clone was seen a single time. This rearrangement joins TRBV30 to TRBJ1-2; no definite D call. Trimming cost V 0 bases and J 6 bases, with 11 bases left between them. CDR1 and CDR2 (germline): GTSNPN, SVGIG (reference sequence). The CDR3 sequence is 13 residues long. Here the CDR3 reads CAWSVYDLNGYTF. CDR3 DNA sequence: TGTGCCTGGAGTGTTTACGACTTGAATGGCTACACCTTC.

The chain is built from TRBV19 and TRBJ2-1; D is perhaps TRBD2 (6 bases). Trimming took off 1 base at V and 8 bases at J, with 15 bases between the two ends. From germline, CDR1 is LNHDA and CDR2 SQIVND (reference sequence). The CDR3 totals 15 residues. The CDR3 loop is CASSIAGLGGYEQFF. In DNA form, the CDR3 reads TGTGCCAGTAGTATAGCGGGACTCGGCGGGTATGAGCAGTTCTTC.

The V call is TRBV19, the J call TRBJ2-7; 9 bases fit TRBD1. Germline CDR1 reads LNHDA; CDR2 reads SQIVND (reference sequence). Germline trimming cut 5 bases from V and 4 bases from J; bases unmatched to any gene: 9. The CDR3 consists of 15 residues. CDR3 in amino acids: CASSQTGTGRYEQYF. The CDR3 DNA follows: TGTGCCAGTAGTCAGACCGGGACAGGGAGGTACGAGCAGTACTTC.

The chain has TRBV6-6 and TRBJ1-1, with unresolved D. Trimming removed 6 bases at V and 6 bases at J, with 11 bases between. The CDR3 has 12 residues. Per germline, CDR1 MNHNY and CDR2 SVGAGI (reference sequence). CDR3 bases: TGTGCCAGCAGGCGGGAGGCCCCTGAAGCTTTCTTT. Its protein product is CASRREAPEAFF.

This clone has more than one count but fewer than ten. This CDR3 is CASSDQGRHGELFF. CDR3 nucleotide sequence: TGTGCCAGCAGTGACCAGGGAAGGCACGGGGAGCTGTTTTTT. This chain uses TRBV6-1 with TRBJ2-2; TRBD1 is a possible D gene (5 bases). The CDR3 extends over 14 amino acids. The ends were cut back, 3 bases at V and 7 bases at J, with 12 bases in the middle. Germline V CDR1 and CDR2: MNHNS, SASEGT.

This clone was seen only once. Written as DNA, the CDR3 is TGTGCCAGCAGCCACCACTGGGACAGGGATACCTACGAGCAGTACTTC. This sequence encodes CASSHHWDRDTYEQYF. The chain uses TRBV7-2 and TRBJ2-7; 9 bases are shared with TRBD1. The CDR3 has 16 amino acids. In germline, CDR1 is SGHTA, CDR2 FQGNSA. Trimming removed 5 bases from V and 2 bases from J; junction bases left unmatched: 10.

V gene TRBV7-2 combines with J gene TRBJ1-3; D may be TRBD1 (6 bases). The CDR3 totals 15 residues. CDR1 and CDR2 (germline): SGHTA, FQGNSA. The ends were cut back, 5 bases at V and 4 bases at J, with 15 bases in the middle. CDR3 bases: TGTGCCAGCAGCCCAGATACAGGGTCCGGAAACACCATATATTTT. Its protein is CASSPDTGSGNTIYF. The full variable domain, rest sourced from reference TRBV7-2 and TRBJ1-3, is GAGVSQSPSNKVTEKGKDVELRCDPISGHTALYWYRQSLGQGLEFLIYFQGNSAPDKSGLPSDRFSAERTGGSVSTLTIQRTQQEDSAVYLCASSPDTGSGNTIYFGEGSWLTVV.

This clone turned up a few times. This chain uses TRBV6-5 with TRBJ2-1; TRBD2 agrees at 8 bases. Losses at the gene ends were 0 bases for V and 4 bases for J; bases not matched to a gene: 5. CDR3 length equals 16 residues. Germline CDR1 MNHEY, CDR2 SVGAGI. The CDR3 DNA reads as TGTGCCAGCAGTTACTCCGGGACTAGACTTTACAATGAGCAGTTCTTC. Its protein product is CASSYSGTRLYNEQFF.

V is TRBV28 and J is TRBJ2-7, with a possible D match to TRBD2 (5 bases). Trimming took 8 bases from V and 2 from J, leaving 13 bases between them. This CDR3 comprises 13 residues. Germline CDR1 is MDHEN and CDR2 is SYDVKM. CDR3 coding DNA: TGTGCCAGCTTTGGGAGCACGACCTACGAGCAGTACTTC. Translated: CASFGSTTYEQYF. Complete variable domain (other parts from reference TRBV28 and TRBJ2-7): DVKVTQSSRYLVKRTGEKVFLECVQDMDHENMFWYRQDPGLGLRLIYFSYDVKMKEKGDIPEGYSVSREKKERFSLILESASTNQTSMYLCASFGSTTYEQYFGPGTRLTVT.